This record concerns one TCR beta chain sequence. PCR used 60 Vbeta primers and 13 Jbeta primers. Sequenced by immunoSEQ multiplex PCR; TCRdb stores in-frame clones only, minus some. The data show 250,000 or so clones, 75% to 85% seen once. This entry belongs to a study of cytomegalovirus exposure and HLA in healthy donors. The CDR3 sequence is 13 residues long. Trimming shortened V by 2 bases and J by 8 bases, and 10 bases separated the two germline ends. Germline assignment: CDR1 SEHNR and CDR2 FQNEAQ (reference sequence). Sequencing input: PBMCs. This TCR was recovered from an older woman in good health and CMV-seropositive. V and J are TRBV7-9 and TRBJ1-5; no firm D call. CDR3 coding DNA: TGTGCCAGCAGCTTATGGGTAGCGGAGCCCCAGCATTTT. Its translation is CASSLWVAEPQHF.